This T cell receptor beta chain was identified during a study of CD4 T cells in relation to SARS-CoV-2 and coronaviruses. The CDR3 is 15 residues long. Trimming cost V 3 bases and J 1 base, with 11 bases left between them. Germline CDR1 and CDR2: SGDLS and YYNGEE. Deep TCR-beta sequencing used DNA from uncultured naive and memory CD4+ T cells. Profiled with immunoSEQ multiplex PCR; TCRdb holds only in-frame clones, not every one. The sample yields 58,000 or so clones, about 92% seen once. Worth noting for this clone: Its cognate antigen is unknown.

Naive and memory CD4+ T cells came from enriched cryopreserved PBMCs. Study-level results: Culture-expanded clones reflect memory recall rather than primary priming during culture. No donor gave both pre-pandemic and post-infection samples.

What was sequenced was naive CD4+ T cells from PBMCs. Subset indicated: naive CD4+ T cells isolated by negative enrichment. The sequence was obtained from an adult with COVID-19. The rearrangement joins TRBV9 to TRBJ1-3; tentative D call: TRBD1 (6 bases). The CDR3 DNA reads as TGTGCCAGCAGCGCATCAAGGGGGTCTGGAAACACCATATATTTT. Protein sequence: CASSASRGSGNTIYF.